What follows is one T cell receptor beta chain and its context. Antigen unknown. TCR beta rearrangements were amplified from peripheral blood genomic DNA. This entry belongs to a study of T cell repertoires in aging, cancer and after chemotherapy. Study context: Repeat sampling of healthy donors over several months to years showed clear clonal overlap. The full dataset contained around 10 million TCR reads. Overall study results and limits: Loss of evenness, beyond lost richness, contributed to age-related TCR diversity decline in cancer patients. Immunological memory after chemotherapy cannot be judged from the repertoire data.

Trimming cost V 5 bases and J 1 base; bases outside gene matches: 5. Germline V CDR1 and CDR2: MNHEY, SVGEGT. The CDR3 is 15 residues long. A mixed TRB-A/B primer pool amplified rearranged TRB by multiplex touch-down PCR. TCRdb independently ran MiXCR on the multiplex PCR reads; one entry per CDR3 protein. Among some 11,000 distinct CDR3 sequences listed, approximately 30% were seen once. The chain couples TRBV6-2 or TRBV6-3 to TRBJ2-1; 7 bases are shared with TRBD2. The sample consisted of blood. This sequence originates from a human donor in good health. CDR3 in DNA: TGTGCCAGCAGTAACGGGAGGCCTTCCTACAATGAGCAGTTCTTC. It is translated as CASSNGRPSYNEQFF.